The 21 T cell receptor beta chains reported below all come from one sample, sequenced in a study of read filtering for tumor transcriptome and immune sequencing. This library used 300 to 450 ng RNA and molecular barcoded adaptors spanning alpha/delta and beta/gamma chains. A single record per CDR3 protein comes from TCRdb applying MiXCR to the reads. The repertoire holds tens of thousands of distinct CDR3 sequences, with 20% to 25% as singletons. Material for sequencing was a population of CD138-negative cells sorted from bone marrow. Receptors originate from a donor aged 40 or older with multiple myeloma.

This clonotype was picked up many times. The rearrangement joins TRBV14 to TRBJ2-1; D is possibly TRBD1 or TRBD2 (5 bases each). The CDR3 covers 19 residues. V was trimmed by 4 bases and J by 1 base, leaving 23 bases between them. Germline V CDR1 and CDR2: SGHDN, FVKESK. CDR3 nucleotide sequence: TGTGCCAGCAGCCGAGTCCGGGACGGGCACCTTAGGTCCTACAATGAGCAGTTCTTC. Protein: CASSRVRDGHLRSYNEQFF.

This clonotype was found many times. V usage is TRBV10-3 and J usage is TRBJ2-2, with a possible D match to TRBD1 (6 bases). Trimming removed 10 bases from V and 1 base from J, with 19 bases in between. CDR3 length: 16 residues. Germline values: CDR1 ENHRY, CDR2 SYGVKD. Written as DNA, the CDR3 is TGTGCCACCCGGCGGACAGCCGTCTTGAACACCGGGGAGCTGTTTTTT. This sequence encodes CATRRTAVLNTGELFF.

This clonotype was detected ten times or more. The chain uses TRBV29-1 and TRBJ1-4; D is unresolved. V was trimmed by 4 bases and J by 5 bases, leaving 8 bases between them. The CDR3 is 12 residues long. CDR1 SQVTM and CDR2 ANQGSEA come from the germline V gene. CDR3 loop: CSVVGINEKLFF. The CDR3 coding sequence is TGCAGCGTTGTTGGAATCAATGAAAAACTGTTTTTT.

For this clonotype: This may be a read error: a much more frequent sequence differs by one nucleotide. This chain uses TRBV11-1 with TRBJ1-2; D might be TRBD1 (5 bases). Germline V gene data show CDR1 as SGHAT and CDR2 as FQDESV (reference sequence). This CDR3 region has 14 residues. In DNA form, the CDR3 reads TGTGCCGGCAGCTTCCAGACAGAGGCCTATGGCTACACCTTC. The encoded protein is CAGSFQTEAYGYTF.

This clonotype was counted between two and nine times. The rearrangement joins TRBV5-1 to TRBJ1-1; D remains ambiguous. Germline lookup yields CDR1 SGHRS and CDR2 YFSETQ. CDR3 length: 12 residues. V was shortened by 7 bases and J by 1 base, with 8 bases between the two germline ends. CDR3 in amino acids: CASGEPNTEAFF. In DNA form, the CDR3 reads TGCGCCAGCGGGGAACCGAACACTGAAGCTTTCTTT.

The CDR3 DNA is TGTGCCAGTAGCAAAACAGGACCTCCGAGCTCCTATAATTCACCCCTCCACTTT. This translates into CASSKTGPPSSYNSPLHF. The rearrangement joins TRBV19 to TRBJ1-6; the D gene is possibly TRBD1 (5 bases). The CDR3 has 18 residues. Germline CDR1 is LNHDA and CDR2 is SQIVND (reference sequence). The V and J ends lost 6 bases and 0 bases respectively, with 18 bases between them.

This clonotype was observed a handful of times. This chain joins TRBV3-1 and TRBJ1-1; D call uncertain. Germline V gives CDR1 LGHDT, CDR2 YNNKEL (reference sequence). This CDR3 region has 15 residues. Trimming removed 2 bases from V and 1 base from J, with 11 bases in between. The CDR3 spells CASSQRGHQNTEAFF. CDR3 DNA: TGTGCCAGCAGCCAAAGAGGGCACCAGAACACTGAAGCTTTCTTT.

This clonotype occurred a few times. Here the CDR3 reads CASRETSGGLSSYNEQFF. In DNA, the CDR3 is TGTGCCAGCAGGGAGACTAGCGGGGGCCTGAGCTCCTACAATGAGCAGTTCTTC. The chain links TRBV28 to TRBJ2-1; 12 positions match TRBD2. V dropped 6 bases and J dropped 0; count of bases not matched to a gene: 9. This CDR3 has 18 residues. Germline CDR1 and CDR2: MDHEN and SYDVKM.

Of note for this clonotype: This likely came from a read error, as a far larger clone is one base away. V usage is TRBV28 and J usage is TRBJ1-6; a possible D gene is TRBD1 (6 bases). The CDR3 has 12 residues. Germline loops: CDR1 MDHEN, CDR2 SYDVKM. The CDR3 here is CASSSGGEEQDF. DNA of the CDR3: TGTGCCAGCAGTTCTGGGGGCGAGGAGCAGGACTTC.

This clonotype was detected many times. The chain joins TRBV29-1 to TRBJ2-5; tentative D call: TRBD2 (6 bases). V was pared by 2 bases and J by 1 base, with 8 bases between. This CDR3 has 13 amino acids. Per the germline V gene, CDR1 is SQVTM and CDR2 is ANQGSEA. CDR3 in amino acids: CSVERGSQETQYF. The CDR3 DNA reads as TGCAGCGTTGAACGGGGGTCCCAAGAGACCCAGTACTTC.

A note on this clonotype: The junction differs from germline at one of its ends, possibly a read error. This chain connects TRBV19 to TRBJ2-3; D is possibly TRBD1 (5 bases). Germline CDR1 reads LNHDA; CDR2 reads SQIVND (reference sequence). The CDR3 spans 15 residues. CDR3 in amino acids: CASRSRVRSIDTQYF. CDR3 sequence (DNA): TGTGCCAGTAGGAGCAGGGTTAGGAGCATAGATACGCAGTATTTT.

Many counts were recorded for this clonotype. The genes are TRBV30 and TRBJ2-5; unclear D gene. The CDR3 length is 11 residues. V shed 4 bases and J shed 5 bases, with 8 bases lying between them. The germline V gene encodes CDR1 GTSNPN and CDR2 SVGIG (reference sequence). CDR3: CAWTWAETQYF. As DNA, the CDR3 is TGTGCCTGGACATGGGCTGAGACCCAGTACTTC.

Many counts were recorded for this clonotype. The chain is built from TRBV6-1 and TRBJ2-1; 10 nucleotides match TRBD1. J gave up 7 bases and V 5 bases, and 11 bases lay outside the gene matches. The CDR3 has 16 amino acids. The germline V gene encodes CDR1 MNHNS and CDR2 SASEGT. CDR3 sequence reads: CASSKPGQGRGNEQFF. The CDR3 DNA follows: TGTGCCAGCAGTAAACCGGGACAGGGGCGAGGGAATGAGCAGTTCTTC.

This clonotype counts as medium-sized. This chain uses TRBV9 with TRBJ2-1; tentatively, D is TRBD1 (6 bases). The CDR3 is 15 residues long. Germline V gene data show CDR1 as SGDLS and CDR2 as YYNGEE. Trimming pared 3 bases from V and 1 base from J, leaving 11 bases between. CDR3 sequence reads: CASSEQGTSYNEQFF. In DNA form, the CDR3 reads TGTGCCAGCAGCGAACAGGGTACATCCTACAATGAGCAGTTCTTC.

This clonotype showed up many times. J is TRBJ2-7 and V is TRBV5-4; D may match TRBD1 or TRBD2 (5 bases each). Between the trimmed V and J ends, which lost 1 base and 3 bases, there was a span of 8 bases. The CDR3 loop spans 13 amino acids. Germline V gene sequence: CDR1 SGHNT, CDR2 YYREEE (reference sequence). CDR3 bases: TGTGCCAGCAGCTTGTGGGACGGCTACGAGCAGTACTTC. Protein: CASSLWDGYEQYF. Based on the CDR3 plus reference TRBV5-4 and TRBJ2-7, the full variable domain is ETGVTQSPTHLIKTRGQQVTLRCSSQSGHNTVSWYQQALGQGPQFIFQYYREEENGRGNFPPRFSGLQFPNYSSELNVNALELDDSALYLCASSLWDGYEQYFGPGTRLTVT.

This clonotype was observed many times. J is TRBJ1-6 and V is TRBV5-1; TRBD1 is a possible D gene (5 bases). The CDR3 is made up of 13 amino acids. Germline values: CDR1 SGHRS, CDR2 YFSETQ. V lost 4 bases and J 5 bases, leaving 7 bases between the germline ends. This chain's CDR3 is CASSDRNNSPLHF. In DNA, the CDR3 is TGCGCCAGCAGCGACAGAAATAATTCACCCCTCCACTTT.

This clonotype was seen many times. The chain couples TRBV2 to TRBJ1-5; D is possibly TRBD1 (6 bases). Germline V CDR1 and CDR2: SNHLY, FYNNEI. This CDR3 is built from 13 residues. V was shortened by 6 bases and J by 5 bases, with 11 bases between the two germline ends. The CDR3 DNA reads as TGTGCCAGCAGAGACTACAGGGATCAGCCCCAGCATTTT. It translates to CASRDYRDQPQHF. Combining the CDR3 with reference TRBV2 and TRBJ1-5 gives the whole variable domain EPEVTQTPSHQVTQMGQEVILRCVPISNHLYFYWYRQILGQKVEFLVSFYNNEISEKSEIFDDQFSVERPDGSNFTLKIRSTKLEDSAMYFCASRDYRDQPQHFGDGTRLSIL.

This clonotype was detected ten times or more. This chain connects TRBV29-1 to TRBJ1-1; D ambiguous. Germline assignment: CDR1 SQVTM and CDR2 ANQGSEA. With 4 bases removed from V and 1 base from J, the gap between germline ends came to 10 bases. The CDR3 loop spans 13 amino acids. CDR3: CSVAFDWNTEAFF. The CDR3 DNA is TGCAGCGTTGCCTTCGACTGGAACACTGAAGCTTTCTTT.

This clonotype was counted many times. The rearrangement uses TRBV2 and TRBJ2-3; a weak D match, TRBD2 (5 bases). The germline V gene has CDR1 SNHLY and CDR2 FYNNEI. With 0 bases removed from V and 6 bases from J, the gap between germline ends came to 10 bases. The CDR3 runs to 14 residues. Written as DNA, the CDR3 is TGTGCCAGCAGTGAAGCGCTTCCGGGGGATACGCAGTATTTT. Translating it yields CASSEALPGDTQYF.

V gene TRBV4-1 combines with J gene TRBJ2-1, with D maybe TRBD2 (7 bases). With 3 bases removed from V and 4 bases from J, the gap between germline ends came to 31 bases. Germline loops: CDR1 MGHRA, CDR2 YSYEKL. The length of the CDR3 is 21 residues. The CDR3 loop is CASSHAHGGRGRAGVYNEQFF. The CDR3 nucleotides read TGCGCCAGCAGCCACGCTCATGGAGGCAGGGGCCGGGCGGGGGTATACAATGAGCAGTTCTTC.

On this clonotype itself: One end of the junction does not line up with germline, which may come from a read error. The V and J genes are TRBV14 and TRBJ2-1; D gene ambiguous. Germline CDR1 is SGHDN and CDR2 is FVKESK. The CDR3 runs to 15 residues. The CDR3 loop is CDSSQKGLVTYEQFF. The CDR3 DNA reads TGTGACAGCAGCCAAAAAGGCCTCGTTACATATGAGCAGTTCTTC. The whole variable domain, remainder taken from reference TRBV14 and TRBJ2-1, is EAGVTQFPSHSVIEKGQTVTLRCDPISGHDNLYWYRRVMGKEIKFLLHFVKESKQDESGMPNNRFLAERTGGTYSTLKVQPAELEDSGVYFCDSSQKGLVTYEQFFGPGTRLTVL.